Listed here are 24 T cell receptor beta chains from one sample, sequenced in a study of T cell responses to AZD1222 COVID-19 vaccine. Only in-frame clones appear in the TCRdb table, and some are missing; sequencing was by immunoSEQ multiplex PCR. The table shows approximately 170,000 clones, with 90% to 95% occurring only once. Source: peripheral blood, taken 28 days after the second AZD1222 dose. These receptors were collected from an adult who received the AZD1222 COVID-19 vaccine.

The chain combines TRBV4-2 with TRBJ2-1, with D uncertain. Trimming removed 4 bases from V and 6 bases from J, with 10 bases in between. The germline gives CDR1 LGHNA, CDR2 YNFKEQ. The CDR3 is made up of 13 amino acids. CDR3 in amino acids: CASSPGLGNEQFF. Written as DNA, the CDR3 is TGTGCCAGCAGCCCAGGATTGGGCAATGAGCAGTTCTTC.

The J gene is TRBJ2-1, the V gene TRBV7-9; TRBD2 might be the D (6 bases). V gave up 5 bases and J gave up 3 bases, with 11 bases separating them. CDR1 and CDR2 (germline): SEHNR, FQNEAQ (reference sequence). The CDR3 spans 14 residues. The CDR3 loop reads CASSRTTGYNEQFF. In nucleotides, the CDR3 is TGTGCCAGCAGCCGGACTACAGGCTACAATGAGCAGTTCTTC.

V is TRBV6-5 and J is TRBJ2-1; the D gene could be TRBD1 or TRBD2 (5 bases each). Germline lookup yields CDR1 MNHEY and CDR2 SVGAGI. The CDR3 extends over 13 amino acids. V shed 8 bases and J shed 4 bases, with 12 bases lying between them. DNA of the CDR3: TGTGCCAGCCTTCCTGGGGGATACAATGAGCAGTTCTTC. The encoded protein is CASLPGGYNEQFF.

J is TRBJ2-1 and V is TRBV5-5, with 7 bases aligning to TRBD1. The CDR3 runs 14 residues. J gave up 4 bases and V 4 bases, and 5 bases lay outside the gene matches. Germline V CDR1 and CDR2: SGHKS, YYEKEE (reference sequence). The CDR3 nucleotides read TGTGCCAGCAGCATCTACAGGGGTTACAATGAGCAGTTCTTC. Its translation is CASSIYRGYNEQFF. The full variable domain, its missing parts supplied by reference TRBV5-5 and TRBJ2-1, is DAGVTQSPTHLIKTRGQQVTLRCSPISGHKSVSWYQQVLGQGPQFIFQYYEKEERGRGNFPDRFSARQFPNYSSELNVNALLLGDSALYLCASSIYRGYNEQFFGPGTRLTVL.

The chain couples TRBV2 to TRBJ1-6; TRBD1 is a possible D gene (6 bases). This CDR3 comprises 14 residues. CDR1 and CDR2 from the germline V gene are SNHLY and FYNNEI. V lost 8 bases, J lost 5 bases, and 13 bases lay in between. For the CDR3, the DNA is TGTGCCAGCGCGGACAGAAGGAATAATTCACCCCTCCACTTT. This sequence encodes CASADRRNNSPLHF.

The gene calls are TRBV4-2 and TRBJ1-2; tentatively, D is TRBD1 (5 bases). The germline V and J ends were trimmed by 0 bases and 6 bases, with 11 bases remaining between them. This CDR3 is 14 amino acids long. CDR1 is LGHNA, CDR2 YNFKEQ, per germline. The CDR3 loop reads CASSQDWGYDGYTF. DNA of the CDR3: TGTGCCAGCAGCCAAGATTGGGGGTATGATGGCTACACCTTC.

This sequence joins TRBV11-2 and TRBJ2-2; 10 nucleotides align to TRBD2. This CDR3 is built from 15 residues. Germline values: CDR1 SGHAT, CDR2 FQNNGV. V shed 5 bases, J shed 7 bases, and the junction held 7 bases outside the gene matches. The CDR3 nucleotides read TGTGCCAGCAGCCCTTCTCTAGCGGGAGTCGGGGAGCTGTTTTTT. This sequence encodes CASSPSLAGVGELFF.

CDR3 bases: TGTGCCAGCAGTGGGAGCAGATTGAGTAACTATGGCTACACCTTC. Protein product: CASSGSRLSNYGYTF. The genes are TRBV2 and TRBJ1-2, with no clear D. V gave up 4 bases and J gave up 1 base, with 13 bases separating them. CDR1 SNHLY and CDR2 FYNNEI come from the germline V gene. The CDR3 runs to 15 residues.

This clone is a singleton in its sample. The chain joins TRBV9 to TRBJ1-3, with D possibly being TRBD1 (5 bases). The CDR3 extends over 16 amino acids. Germline V lookup: CDR1 SGDLS, CDR2 YYNGEE. With 0 bases removed from V and 4 bases from J, the gap between germline ends came to 14 bases. The CDR3 reads CASSVAARVNGNTIYF. In DNA, the CDR3 is TGTGCCAGCAGCGTAGCTGCCAGGGTGAACGGAAACACCATATATTTT.

The chain combines TRBV5-8 with TRBJ1-2, with 7 bases that match TRBD1. Per the germline V gene, CDR1 is SGHTS and CDR2 is YDEGEE. The J segment lost 4 bases and the V segment lost 2 bases, leaving 5 bases of the junction unmatched. CDR3 length: 14 residues. The CDR3 spells CASSFTGASYGYTF. CDR3 nucleotide sequence: TGTGCCAGCAGCTTTACAGGGGCCTCCTATGGCTACACCTTC.

V is TRBV27 and J is TRBJ2-1; TRBD2 aligns across 9 bases. CDR3 length equals 14 residues. CDR1 is MNHEY and CDR2 is SMNVEV in the germline V gene (reference sequence). Germline trimming cut 6 bases from V and 7 bases from J; bases unmatched to any gene: 7. CDR3 coding DNA: TGTGCCAGCAGCTCCGGGACTAGCAAAAATGAGCAGTTCTTC. It is translated as CASSSGTSKNEQFF.

The CDR3 region has the DNA TGTGCCAGCAGCTCAGCGGGGGGGACCCAGTACTTC. It specifies CASSSAGGTQYF. V gene TRBV3-1 (or the pseudogene TRBV3-2) combines with J gene TRBJ2-5; 9 bases are a match to TRBD2. V was clipped by 5 bases and J by 7 bases; unmatched bases: 2. CDR3 size: 12 residues. Germline-derived CDR1 and CDR2 are LGHDT and YNNKEL (reference sequence).

V usage is TRBV29-1 and J usage is TRBJ1-2, with TRBD1 matching over 10 bases. CDR1 is SQVTM, CDR2 ANQGSEA, per germline. The V gene end was trimmed by 7 bases and the J gene end by 2 bases; junction bases not matched to a gene: 10. The CDR3 length is 15 residues. The CDR3 DNA sequence: TGCAGCGCCCCCGGCCCGGGACAGGGGAACTATGGCTACACCTTC. Translated, it gives CSAPGPGQGNYGYTF.

To note about this clone: The junction differs from germline at one of its ends, possibly a read error. This chain uses TRBV6-5 with TRBJ2-5; D call uncertain. Per germline, CDR1 MNHEY and CDR2 SVGAGI. CDR3 length equals 13 residues. CDR3 loop: CASSPGYQATQYF. The CDR3 coding sequence is TGTGCCAGCAGTCCTGGATACCAAGCGACCCAGTACTTC.

This sequence joins TRBV7-2 and TRBJ2-1; 9 positions agree with TRBD2. Trimming at V came to 5 bases and at J to 4 bases, leaving 6 bases not matched to a gene. The CDR3 runs to 15 residues. The germline V gene has CDR1 SGHTA and CDR2 FQGNSA. The CDR3 nucleotides read TGTGCCAGCAGCGCCACTAGCGGGCGTTACAATGAGCAGTTCTTC. Translated: CASSATSGRYNEQFF.

A remark on this clone: The junction and the germline gene differ at one end; a read error may be behind it. The chain recombines TRBV2 with TRBJ2-1; 7 bases fit TRBD2. Per germline, CDR1 SNHLY and CDR2 FYNNEI. This CDR3 region has 15 residues. The CDR3 DNA reads as TGTGCCAGCAGGGAAGCGGGAAACTCCTACAATGAGCAGTTCTTC. This codes for CASREAGNSYNEQFF. The full variable domain, with the rest looked up from reference TRBV2 and TRBJ2-1, is EPEVTQTPSHQVTQMGQEVILRCVPISNHLYFYWYRQILGQKVEFLVSFYNNEISEKSEIFDDQFSVERPDGSNFTLKIRSTKLEDSAMYFCASREAGNSYNEQFFGPGTRLTVL.

The chain is built from TRBV15 and TRBJ1-1; D unclear. Trimming cost V 0 bases and J 4 bases, with 6 bases left between them. Germline loops: CDR1 LNHNV, CDR2 YYDKDF (reference sequence). The length of the CDR3 is 13 residues. The CDR3 loop is CATSRDYLTEAFF. The DNA for the CDR3 is TGTGCCACCAGCAGAGATTACCTCACTGAAGCTTTCTTT.

J is TRBJ2-1 and V is TRBV19; D remains unclear. The V and J ends lost 9 bases and 7 bases respectively, with 16 bases between them. Germline-derived CDR1 and CDR2 are LNHDA and SQIVND (reference sequence). The CDR3 consists of 13 residues. DNA for the CDR3: TGTGCCAGCCGGGTCTCCTACGGTAATGAGCAGTTCTTC. Translation: CASRVSYGNEQFF.

The chain employs TRBV18 and TRBJ2-1; D is ambiguous. The CDR3 is made up of 14 amino acids. Trimming left V 0 bases short and J 7 bases short, with 10 bases between. The germline V gene encodes CDR1 KGHSH and CDR2 LQKENI. The CDR3 loop is CASSPPESANEQFF. As DNA, the CDR3 is TGTGCCAGCTCACCACCCGAGTCAGCGAATGAGCAGTTCTTC. Variable domain in full (rest from reference TRBV18 and TRBJ2-1): NAGVMQNPRHLVRRRGQEARLRCSPMKGHSHVYWYRQLPEEGLKFMVYLQKENIIDESGMPKERFSAEFPKEGPSILRIQQVVRGDSAAYFCASSPPESANEQFFGPGTRLTVL.

The J gene is TRBJ2-7, the V gene TRBV7-9; the D call may be TRBD1 or TRBD2 (5 bases each). V lost 10 bases and J lost 0, with 13 bases in between. Germline V lookup: CDR1 SEHNR, CDR2 FQNEAQ (reference sequence). The CDR3 length is 13 residues. As DNA, the CDR3 is TGTGCCACGGGGCTCTTGAGCTCCTACGAGCAGTACTTC. Protein sequence: CATGLLSSYEQYF.

V gene TRBV5-1 combines with J gene TRBJ1-5; maybe TRBD1 (5 bases). Trimming stripped 1 base from V and 3 bases from J, with 8 bases between. There are 14 residues in the CDR3. Germline CDR1 SGHRS, CDR2 YFSETQ. CDR3 protein: CASSLTGNNQPQHF. CDR3 bases: TGCGCCAGCAGCTTGACAGGAAACAATCAGCCCCAGCATTTT.

The chain links TRBV4-1 to TRBJ2-1, with D uncertain. V was trimmed by 0 bases and J by 10 bases, leaving 10 bases between them. The germline V gene encodes CDR1 MGHRA and CDR2 YSYEKL. This CDR3 is 13 amino acids long. The CDR3 is CASSQDQIREQFF. The CDR3 nucleotides are TGCGCCAGCAGCCAAGATCAGATTAGAGAGCAGTTCTTC.

The V gene is TRBV11-3, the J gene TRBJ2-5; the match to TRBD2 covers 7 bases. Germline values: CDR1 SGHNT, CDR2 YENEEA. The trim removed 3 bases at V and 3 bases at J, leaving 13 bases unmatched. This CDR3 is 17 amino acids long. The CDR3 nucleotides are TGTGCCAGCAGCTTGGGGAGAGGAAGCGGGAAGGAAGAGACCCAGTACTTC. Protein sequence: CASSLGRGSGKEETQYF.

This chain links TRBV28 with TRBJ2-5; D may be TRBD2 (6 bases). Germline CDR1 MDHEN, CDR2 SYDVKM. V was shortened by 5 bases and J by 1 base, with 20 bases between the two germline ends. The CDR3 is 17 residues long. This CDR3 is CASSPKRGLRSQETQYF. Here the CDR3 DNA reads TGTGCCAGCAGTCCGAAGAGGGGACTCCGGTCCCAAGAGACCCAGTACTTC.